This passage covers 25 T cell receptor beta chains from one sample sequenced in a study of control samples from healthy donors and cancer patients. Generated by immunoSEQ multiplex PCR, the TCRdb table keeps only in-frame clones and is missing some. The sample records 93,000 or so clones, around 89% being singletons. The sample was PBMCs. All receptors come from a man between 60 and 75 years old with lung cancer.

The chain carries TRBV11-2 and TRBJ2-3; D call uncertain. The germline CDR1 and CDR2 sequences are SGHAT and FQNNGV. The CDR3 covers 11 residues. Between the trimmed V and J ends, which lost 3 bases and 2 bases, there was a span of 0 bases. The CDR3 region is CASSFTDTQYF. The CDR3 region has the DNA TGTGCCAGCAGCTTCACAGATACGCAGTATTTT.

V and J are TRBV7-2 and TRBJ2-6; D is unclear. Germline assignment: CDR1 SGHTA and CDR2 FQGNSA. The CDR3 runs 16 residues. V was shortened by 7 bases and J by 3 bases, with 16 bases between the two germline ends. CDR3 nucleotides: TGTGCCAGCACCCTGTGGGGAACGAGTGGGGCCAACGTCCTGACTTTC. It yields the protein CASTLWGTSGANVLTF.

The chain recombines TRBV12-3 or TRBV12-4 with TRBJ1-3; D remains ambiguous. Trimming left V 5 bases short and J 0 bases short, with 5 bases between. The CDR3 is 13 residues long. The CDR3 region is CASSKGSGNTIYF. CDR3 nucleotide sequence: TGTGCCAGCAGTAAGGGCTCTGGAAACACCATATATTTT.

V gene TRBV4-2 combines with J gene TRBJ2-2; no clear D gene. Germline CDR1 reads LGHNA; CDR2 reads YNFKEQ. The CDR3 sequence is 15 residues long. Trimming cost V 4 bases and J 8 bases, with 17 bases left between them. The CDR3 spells CASSPNSGPAGELFF. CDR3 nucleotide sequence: TGTGCCAGCAGCCCTAATTCGGGCCCAGCGGGGGAGCTGTTTTTT.

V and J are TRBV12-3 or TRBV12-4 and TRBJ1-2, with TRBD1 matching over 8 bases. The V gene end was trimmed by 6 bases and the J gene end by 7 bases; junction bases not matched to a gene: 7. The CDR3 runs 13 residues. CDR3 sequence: CASSLDRAFGYTF. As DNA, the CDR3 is TGTGCCAGCAGCTTGGACAGGGCTTTTGGCTACACCTTC.

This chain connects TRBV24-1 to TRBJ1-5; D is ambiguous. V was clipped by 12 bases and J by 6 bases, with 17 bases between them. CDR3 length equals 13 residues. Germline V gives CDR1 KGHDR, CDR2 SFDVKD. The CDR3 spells CASGVDQGQPQHF. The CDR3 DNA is TGTGCCTCGGGAGTCGACCAAGGTCAGCCCCAGCATTTT.

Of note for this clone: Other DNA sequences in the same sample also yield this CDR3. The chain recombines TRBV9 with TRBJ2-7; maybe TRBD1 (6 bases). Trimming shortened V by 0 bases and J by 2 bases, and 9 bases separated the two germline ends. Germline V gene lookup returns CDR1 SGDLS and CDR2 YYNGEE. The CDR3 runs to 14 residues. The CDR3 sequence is CASSVGQGPYEQYV. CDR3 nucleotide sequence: TGTGCCAGCAGCGTAGGGCAGGGGCCCTACGAGCAGTACGTC.

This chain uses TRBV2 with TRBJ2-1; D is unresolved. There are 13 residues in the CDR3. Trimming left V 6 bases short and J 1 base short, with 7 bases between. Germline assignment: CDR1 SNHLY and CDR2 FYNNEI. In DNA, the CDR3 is TGTGCCAGCAGCGTTGGTTCCTACAATGAGCAGTTCTTC. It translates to CASSVGSYNEQFF.

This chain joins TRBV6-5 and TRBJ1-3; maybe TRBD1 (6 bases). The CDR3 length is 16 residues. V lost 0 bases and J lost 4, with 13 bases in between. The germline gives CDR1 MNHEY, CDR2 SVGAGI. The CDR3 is CASSYSGGRAGNTIYF. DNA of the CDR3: TGTGCCAGCAGTTACTCAGGGGGGCGCGCCGGAAACACCATATATTTT.

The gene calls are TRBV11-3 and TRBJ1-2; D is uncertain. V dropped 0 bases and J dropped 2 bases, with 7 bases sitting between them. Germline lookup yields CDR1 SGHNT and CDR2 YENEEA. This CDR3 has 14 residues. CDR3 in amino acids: CASSLDGENYGYTF. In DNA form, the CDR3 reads TGTGCCAGCAGCTTAGATGGGGAGAACTATGGCTACACCTTC.

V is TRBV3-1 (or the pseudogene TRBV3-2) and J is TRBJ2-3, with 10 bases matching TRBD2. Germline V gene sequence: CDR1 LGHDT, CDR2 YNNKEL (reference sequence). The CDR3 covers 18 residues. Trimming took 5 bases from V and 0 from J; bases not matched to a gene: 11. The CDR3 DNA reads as TGTGCCAGCAGCTCTATAGCGGGGGGCTTTTCTAGCACAGATACGCAGTATTTT. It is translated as CASSSIAGGFSSTDTQYF.

DNA of the CDR3: TGTGCCAGCAGCTTAGAAGAAAATAGCTATGGCTACACCTTC. It codes for CASSLEENSYGYTF. The chain employs TRBV7-8 and TRBJ1-2; no clear D. The CDR3 has 14 amino acids. CDR1 is SGHVS and CDR2 is FQNEAQ in the germline V gene. V shed 1 base and J shed 4 bases, with 10 bases lying between them.

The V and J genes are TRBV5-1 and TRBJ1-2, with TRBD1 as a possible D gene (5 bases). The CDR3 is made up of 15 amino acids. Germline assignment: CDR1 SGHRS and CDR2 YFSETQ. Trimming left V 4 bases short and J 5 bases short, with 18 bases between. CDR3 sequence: CASSPDSGTLYGYTF. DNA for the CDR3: TGCGCCAGCAGCCCCGACAGCGGGACCCTTTATGGCTACACCTTC.

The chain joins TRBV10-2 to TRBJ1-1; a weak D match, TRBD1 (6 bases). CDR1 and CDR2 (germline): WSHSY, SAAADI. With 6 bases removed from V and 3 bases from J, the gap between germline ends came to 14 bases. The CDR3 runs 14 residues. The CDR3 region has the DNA TGCGCCAGCAGAATCGGGTCAGGGGACACTGAAGCTTTCTTT. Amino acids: CASRIGSGDTEAFF.

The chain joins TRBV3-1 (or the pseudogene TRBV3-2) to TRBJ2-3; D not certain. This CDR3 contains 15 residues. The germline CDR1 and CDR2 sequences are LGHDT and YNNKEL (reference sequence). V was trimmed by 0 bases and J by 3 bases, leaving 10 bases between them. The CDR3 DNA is TGTGCCAGCAGCCAAGATTGGGCCCGGACAGATACGCAGTATTTT. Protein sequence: CASSQDWARTDTQYF.

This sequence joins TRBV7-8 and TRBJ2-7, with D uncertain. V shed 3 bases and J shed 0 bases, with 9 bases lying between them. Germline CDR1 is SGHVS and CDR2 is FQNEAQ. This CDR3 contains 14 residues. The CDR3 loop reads CASSLGRLSYEQYV. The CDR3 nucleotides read TGTGCCAGCAGCTTGGGCCGGCTCTCCTACGAGCAGTACGTC.

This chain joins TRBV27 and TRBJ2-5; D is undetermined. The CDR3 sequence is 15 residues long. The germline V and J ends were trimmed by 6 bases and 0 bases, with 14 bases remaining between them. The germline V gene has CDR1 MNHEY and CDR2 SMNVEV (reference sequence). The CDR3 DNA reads TGTGCCAGCAGGGCTGCCGGGTGGTACCAAGAGACCCAGTACTTC. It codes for CASRAAGWYQETQYF.

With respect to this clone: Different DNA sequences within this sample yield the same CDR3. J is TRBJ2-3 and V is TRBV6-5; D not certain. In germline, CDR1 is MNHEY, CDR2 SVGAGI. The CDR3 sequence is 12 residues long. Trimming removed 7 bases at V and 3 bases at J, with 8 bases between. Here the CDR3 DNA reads TGTGCCAGCACCCGATCGACAGATACGCAGTATTTT. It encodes CASTRSTDTQYF.

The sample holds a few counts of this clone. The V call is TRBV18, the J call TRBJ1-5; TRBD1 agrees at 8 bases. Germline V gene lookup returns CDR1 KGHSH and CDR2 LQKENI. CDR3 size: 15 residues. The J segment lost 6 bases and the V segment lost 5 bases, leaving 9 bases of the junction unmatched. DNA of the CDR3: TGTGCCAGCTCAGAAGGACAGGGTGGAGCTCAGCCCCAGCATTTT. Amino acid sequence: CASSEGQGGAQPQHF.

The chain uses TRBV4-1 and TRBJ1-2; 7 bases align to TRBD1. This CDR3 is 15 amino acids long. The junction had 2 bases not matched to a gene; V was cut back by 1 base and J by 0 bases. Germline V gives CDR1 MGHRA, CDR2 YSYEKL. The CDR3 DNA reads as TGCGCCAGCAGCCAAGGGCAGGGGGCTAACTATGGCTACACCTTC. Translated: CASSQGQGANYGYTF.

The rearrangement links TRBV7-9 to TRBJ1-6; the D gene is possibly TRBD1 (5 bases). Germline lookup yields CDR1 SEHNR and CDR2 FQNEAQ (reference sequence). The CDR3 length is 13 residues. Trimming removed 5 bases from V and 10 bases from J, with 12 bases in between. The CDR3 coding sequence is TGTGCCAGCAGCCGAACGGGGGAATCACCCCTCCACTTT. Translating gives CASSRTGESPLHF.

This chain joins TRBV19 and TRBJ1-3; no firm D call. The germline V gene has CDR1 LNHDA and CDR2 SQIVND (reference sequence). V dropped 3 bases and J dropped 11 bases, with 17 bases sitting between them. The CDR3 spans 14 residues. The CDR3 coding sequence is TGTGCCAGTAGTATGTACAGATCCCATGCCGCCATATATTTT. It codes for CASSMYRSHAAIYF.

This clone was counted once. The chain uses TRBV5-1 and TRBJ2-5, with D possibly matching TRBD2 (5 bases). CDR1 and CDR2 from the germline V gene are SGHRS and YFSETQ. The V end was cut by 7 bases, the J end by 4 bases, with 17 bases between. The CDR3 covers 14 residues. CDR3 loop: CASGSGEGRETQYF. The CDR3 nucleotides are TGCGCCAGCGGGTCGGGTGAGGGCAGAGAGACCCAGTACTTC.

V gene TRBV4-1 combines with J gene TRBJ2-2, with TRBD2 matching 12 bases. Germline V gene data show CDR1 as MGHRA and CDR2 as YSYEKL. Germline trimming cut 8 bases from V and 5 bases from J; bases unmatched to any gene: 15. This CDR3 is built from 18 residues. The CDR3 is CASERGVTSGGDTGELFF. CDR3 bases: TGCGCCAGCGAAAGGGGTGTGACTAGCGGGGGAGATACCGGGGAGCTGTTTTTT.

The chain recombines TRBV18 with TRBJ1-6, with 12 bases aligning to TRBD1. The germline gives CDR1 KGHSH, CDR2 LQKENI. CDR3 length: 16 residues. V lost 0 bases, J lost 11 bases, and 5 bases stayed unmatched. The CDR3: CASSPPGTGGLTPLHF. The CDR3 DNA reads TGTGCCAGCTCACCACCAGGGACAGGGGGCTTGACACCCCTCCACTTT.